The rows below give T cell receptor beta chains drawn from one sample of a study of vaccination and CD4 T cells after COVID-19. Which antigens these TCRs recognize remains unknown. TCRdb analysed the PCR reads with MiXCR anew, one entry per CDR3 protein. The sample has under 11,000 distinct CDR3 sequences, roughly 45% seen once. Sequencing was carried out using CD4+ T cells from blood, cultured in vitro. The receptors originated from a human donor who had recovered from COVID-19. Both conserved end residues are part of each CDR3. Fields, in order: clone size, D gene, V gene, J gene, CDR3 protein, CDR3 DNA. A D gene is named only where the DNA matches it firmly. Rows may omit the clone size; those that give it use once, few, many or a size class.

size: few; D: -; V: TRBV20-1; J: TRBJ2-7; CDR3: CSARDLRKTYEQYF; DNA: TGCAGTGCTAGGGACCTGAGGAAGACCTACGAGCAGTACTTC
size: -; D: -; V: TRBV20-1; J: TRBJ2-3; CDR3: CSARDLAGDTDTQYF; DNA: TGCAGTGCTAGAGATCTGGCAGGAGACACAGATACGCAGTATTTT
size: -; D: TRBD1; V: TRBV7-2; J: TRBJ2-7; CDR3: CASSLGQGDSYEQYF; DNA: TGTGCCAGCAGCTTAGGACAGGGGGACTCCTACGAGCAGTACTTC
size: few; D: -; V: TRBV6-1; J: TRBJ2-7; CDR3: CASNLQGGGSSYEQYF; DNA: TGTGCCAGCAACCTCCAAGGGGGTGGGAGCTCCTACGAGCAGTACTTC
size: -; D: -; V: TRBV24-1; J: TRBJ2-3; CDR3: CATSDAGDLTDTQYF; DNA: TGTGCCACCAGTGATGCGGGTGACCTCACAGATACGCAGTATTTT
size: -; D: -; V: TRBV19; J: TRBJ2-7; CDR3: CASSIGQGRTYEQYF; DNA: TGTGCCAGTAGTATTGGTCAGGGTAGGACCTACGAGCAGTACTTC
size: few; D: -; V: TRBV7-9; J: TRBJ1-5; CDR3: CASSLVRDGGSNQPQHF; DNA: TGTGCCAGCAGCTTAGTAAGGGATGGTGGAAGCAATCAGCCCCAGCATTTT
size: -; D: TRBD1; V: TRBV2; J: TRBJ2-7; CDR3: CASRGDRGYEQYF; DNA: TGTGCCAGCAGGGGGGACAGGGGTTACGAGCAGTACTTC
size: few; D: -; V: TRBV12-3/TRBV12-4; J: TRBJ1-6; CDR3: CASSPGFAGNSPLHF; DNA: TGTGCCAGCAGTCCAGGGTTTGCCGGGAATTCACCCCTCCACTTT
size: -; D: TRBD2; V: TRBV11-3; J: TRBJ2-1; CDR3: CASSRTSEYNEQFF; DNA: TGTGCCAGCAGCAGGACTAGCGAGTACAATGAGCAGTTCTTC
size: few; D: TRBD1; V: TRBV20-1; J: TRBJ1-1; CDR3: CSARPGTGRGEAFF; DNA: TGCAGTGCTAGGCCTGGGACAGGGAGGGGTGAAGCTTTCTTT
size: -; D: -; V: TRBV11-3; J: TRBJ2-5; CDR3: CASSSQGRETQYF; DNA: TGTGCCAGCAGCTCCCAGGGGAGAGAGACCCAGTACTTC
size: -; D: TRBD1; V: TRBV19; J: TRBJ1-5; CDR3: CASKILGTENQPQHF; DNA: TGTGCCAGTAAGATACTTGGGACAGAGAATCAGCCCCAGCATTTT
size: -; D: -; V: TRBV2; J: TRBJ2-1; CDR3: CASSAQPGGNEQFF; DNA: TGTGCCAGCAGTGCCCAGCCTGGGGGGAATGAGCAGTTCTTC
size: -; D: -; V: TRBV15; J: TRBJ1-2; CDR3: CATSREDRRFRNYGYTF; DNA: TGTGCCACCAGCAGAGAAGACAGGCGATTTAGGAACTATGGCTACACCTTC
size: few; D: TRBD1; V: TRBV7-9; J: TRBJ1-2; CDR3: CASSSTGTGVGGYTF; DNA: TGTGCCAGCAGCTCAACCGGGACAGGGGTTGGTGGCTACACCTTC
size: -; D: TRBD2; V: TRBV20-1; J: TRBJ2-5; CDR3: CSARDRAGVNQETQYF; DNA: TGCAGTGCTAGAGATCGGGCGGGGGTAAACCAAGAGACCCAGTACTTC
size: -; D: -; V: TRBV19; J: TRBJ1-3; CDR3: CASSSTGAHSGNTIYF; DNA: TGTGCCAGTAGCTCGACAGGTGCTCACTCTGGAAACACCATATATTTT